The subject of this entry is one TCR beta chain. Its antigen is unknown. Nothing much larger sits one base from this clone, and base qualities are not available. The sample is drawn from a study of OX40 agonist ivuxolimab in advanced cancers. Context from the whole study: The costimulatory receptor OX40 (CD134) was targeted by ivuxolimab, a fully human IgG2 agonistic monoclonal antibody. Intravenous ivuxolimab was administered to patients every 2 weeks at six dose levels: 0.01, 0.1, 0.3, 1.5, 3 and 10 mg/kg. Of the roughly 54 patients in dose escalation, around 20 had hepatocellular carcinoma, about 15 had melanoma, 9 had renal cell carcinoma and 9 had head and neck cancer. A male proportion of roughly 80% and a mean age of approximately 62 years, ranging from about 23 to 90, were recorded for the dose-escalation cohort. Prior anti-PD-1, anti-PD-L1 or anti-CTLA-4 therapy was permitted, and checkpoint inhibitors had been received by around 40% of dose-escalation patients. Partial responses occurred in three dose-escalation patients, of whom one had hepatocellular carcinoma and two had cutaneous melanoma. The purpose of peripheral TCRbeta sequencing was to test whether ivuxolimab changed TCR sequence diversity and led to clonal T-cell expansion. The paper describes the monotherapy dose-escalation part (N of about 52 patients) of the phase I trial of ivuxolimab. Study-level results and caveats: After ivuxolimab, more expanded clones were found on average in CD8+ T cells than in CD4+ T cells. Antigen specificity was not determined for the clonally expanded peripheral T cells. Clonal expansion of both CD4+ and CD8+ blood T cells was observed from baseline to week 6 at doses 0.1 to 3.0 mg/kg. Low levels of normalized T-cell clonal expansion were also seen in some patients who did not respond. In the 0.1-3.0 mg/kg groups, partial responders were among the patients with the lowest normalized peripheral clonal expansion, particularly in CD8+ T cells.

To sequence the TCRbeta CDR3 region, genomic DNA was isolated from the sorted cells. The immunoSEQ Assay was used to sequence the TCRbeta CDR3 regions. Not all clones reach the TCRdb copy of this immuneACCESS table, which keeps in-frame sequences only. Checked studies attribute under half of the gap to unresolved V genes and leave the rest unexplained. The table for this sample lists about 120,000 clones; around 91% of them were counted only once. 0.5% to 0.7% of the sample rests with the top ten. Patients with a history of autoimmune disease or receiving systemic immunosuppression were excluded from the trial. Peripheral blood for TCR sequencing was collected from all dose cohorts at baseline, on cycle 4 day 1, and on cycle 7 day 1. Samples came from an open-label, multicenter, first-in-human phase I dose-escalation trial of ivuxolimab. Adults with locally advanced or metastatic melanoma, renal cell carcinoma, hepatocellular carcinoma or head and neck squamous cell carcinoma were enrolled in the trial. Before TCR sequencing, CD4+ T cells and CD8+ T cells from peripheral blood were sorted into separate populations.

The receptor comes from an adult with an advanced solid tumor such as melanoma, head and neck, liver or kidney cancer. The sequences come from CD4+ or CD8+ T cells sorted from blood, collected in a trial of the OX40 agonist ivuxolimab.

The DNA sequence is TGCGCCAGCAGCCTGCCTGGTGGGGTAGAAAAACTGTTTTTT. Its amino acids are CASSLPGGVEKLFF. The chain couples TRBV5-1 to TRBJ1-4; no D gene call is confident. CDR1 and CDR2, looked up from the germline V gene, are SGHRS and YFSETQ. The trim is 4 bases for V and 8 bases for J, with a gap of 15 bases between the germline ends. From its cysteine to its phenylalanine, the CDR3 spans 14 amino acids. Only the CDR3 region is kept as DNA, spanning 42 bases read in frame from base 1. With the rest looked up from the reference TRBV5-1 and TRBJ1-4 genes rather than sequenced, the full variable domain is KAGVTQTPRYLIKTRGQQVTLSCSPISGHRSVSWYQQTPGQGLQFLFEYFSETQRNKGNFPGRFSGRQFSNSRSEMNVSTLELGDSALYLCASSLPGGVEKLFFGSGTQLSVL.